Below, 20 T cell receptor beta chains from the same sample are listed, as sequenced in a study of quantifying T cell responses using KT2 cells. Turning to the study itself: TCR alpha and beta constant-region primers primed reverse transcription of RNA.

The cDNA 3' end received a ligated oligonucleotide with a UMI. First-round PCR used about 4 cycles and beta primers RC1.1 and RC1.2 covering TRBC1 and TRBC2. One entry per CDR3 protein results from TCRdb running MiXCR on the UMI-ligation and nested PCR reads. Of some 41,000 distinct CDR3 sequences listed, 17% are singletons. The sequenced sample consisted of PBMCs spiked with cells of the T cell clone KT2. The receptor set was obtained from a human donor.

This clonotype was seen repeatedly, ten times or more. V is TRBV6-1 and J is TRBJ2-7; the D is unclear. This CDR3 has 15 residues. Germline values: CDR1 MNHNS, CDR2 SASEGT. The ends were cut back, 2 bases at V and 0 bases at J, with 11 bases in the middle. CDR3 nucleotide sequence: TGTGCCAGCAGTGAAAGGGCGCAGCACTCCTACGAGCAGTACTTC. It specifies CASSERAQHSYEQYF.

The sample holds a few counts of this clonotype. The CDR3 DNA is TGTGCCAGCAGTTTAAAGGCAATGGATGGCTACACCTTC. It encodes CASSLKAMDGYTF. The chain links TRBV12-3 or TRBV12-4 to TRBJ1-2; no definite D call. The V and J ends lost 2 bases and 6 bases respectively, with 10 bases between them. CDR3 length: 13 amino acids.

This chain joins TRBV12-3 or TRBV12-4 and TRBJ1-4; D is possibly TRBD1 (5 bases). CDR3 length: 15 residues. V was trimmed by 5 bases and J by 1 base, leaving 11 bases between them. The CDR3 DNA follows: TGTGCCAGCAGTCCCATGCAGGGAACTAATGAAAAACTGTTTTTT. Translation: CASSPMQGTNEKLFF.

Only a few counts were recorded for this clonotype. The CDR3 here is CSVVFHGGASYEQYF. CDR3 bases: TGCAGCGTTGTATTTCACGGGGGGGCCTCCTACGAGCAGTACTTC. V gene TRBV29-1 combines with J gene TRBJ2-7; 8 nucleotides match TRBD2. In germline, CDR1 is SQVTM, CDR2 ANQGSEA. V shed 4 bases, J shed 0 bases, and the junction held 8 bases outside the gene matches. The CDR3 runs to 15 residues.

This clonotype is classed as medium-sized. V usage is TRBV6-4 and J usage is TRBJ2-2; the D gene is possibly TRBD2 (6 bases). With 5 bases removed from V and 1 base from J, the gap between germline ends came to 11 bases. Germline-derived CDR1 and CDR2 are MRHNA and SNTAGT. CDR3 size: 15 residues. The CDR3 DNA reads TGTGCCAGCAGTTTGGAGGGAGGGAACACCGGGGAGCTGTTTTTT. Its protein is CASSLEGGNTGELFF.

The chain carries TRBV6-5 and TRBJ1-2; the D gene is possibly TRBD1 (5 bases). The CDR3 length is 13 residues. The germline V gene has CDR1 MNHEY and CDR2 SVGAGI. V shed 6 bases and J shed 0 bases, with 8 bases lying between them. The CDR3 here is CASSRTSNYGYTF. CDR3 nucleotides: TGTGCCAGCAGCCGGACATCTAACTATGGCTACACCTTC.

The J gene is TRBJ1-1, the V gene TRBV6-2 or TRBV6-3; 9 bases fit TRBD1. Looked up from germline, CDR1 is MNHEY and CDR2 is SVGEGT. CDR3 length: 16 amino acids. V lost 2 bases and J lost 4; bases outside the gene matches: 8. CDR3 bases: TGTGCCAGCAGTTACCCGGTGGAGACAGGGGGCACTGAAGCTTTCTTT. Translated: CASSYPVETGGTEAFF.

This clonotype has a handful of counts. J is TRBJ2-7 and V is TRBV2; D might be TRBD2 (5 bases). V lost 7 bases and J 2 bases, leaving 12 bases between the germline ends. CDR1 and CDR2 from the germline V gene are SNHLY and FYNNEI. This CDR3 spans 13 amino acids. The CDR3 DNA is TGTGCCAGCACTCAGAGGGAAACCTACGAGCAGTACTTC. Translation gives CASTQRETYEQYF.

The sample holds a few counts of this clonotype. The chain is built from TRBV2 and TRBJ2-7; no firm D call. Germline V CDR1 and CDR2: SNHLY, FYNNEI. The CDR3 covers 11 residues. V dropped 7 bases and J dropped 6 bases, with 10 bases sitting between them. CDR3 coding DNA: TGTGCCAGCACCCGTTTGGGCGAGCAGTACTTC. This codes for CASTRLGEQYF.

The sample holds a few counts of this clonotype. This CDR3 reads CASSFWLAGTYNEQFF. The CDR3 region has the DNA TGTGCCAGCAGTTTTTGGCTAGCGGGGACCTACAATGAGCAGTTCTTC. The chain couples TRBV27 to TRBJ2-1, with TRBD2 identical over 9 bases. The CDR3 is 16 residues long. Germline lookup yields CDR1 MNHEY and CDR2 SMNVEV (reference sequence). The V and J ends lost 3 bases and 2 bases, in that order; junction bases with no gene match: 5.

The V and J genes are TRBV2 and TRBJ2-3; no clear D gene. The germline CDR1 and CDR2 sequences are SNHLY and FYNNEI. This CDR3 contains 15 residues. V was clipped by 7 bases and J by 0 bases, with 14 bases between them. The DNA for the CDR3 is TGTGCCAGCAAGTCAGGTGGCGCTAGCACAGATACGCAGTATTTT. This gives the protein CASKSGGASTDTQYF.

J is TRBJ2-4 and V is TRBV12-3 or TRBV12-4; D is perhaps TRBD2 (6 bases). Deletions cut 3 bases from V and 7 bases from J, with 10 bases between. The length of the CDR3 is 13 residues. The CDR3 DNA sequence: TGTGCCAGCAGTTTTCAGGCGGGGAACATTCAGTACTTC. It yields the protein CASSFQAGNIQYF.

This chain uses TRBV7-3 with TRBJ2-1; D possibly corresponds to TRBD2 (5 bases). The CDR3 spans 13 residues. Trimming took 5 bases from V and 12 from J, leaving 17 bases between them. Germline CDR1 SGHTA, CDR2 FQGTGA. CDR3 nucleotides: TGTGCCAGCAGCCTGGACTCTCTCGGCGGGCAGTTCTTC. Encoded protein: CASSLDSLGGQFF.

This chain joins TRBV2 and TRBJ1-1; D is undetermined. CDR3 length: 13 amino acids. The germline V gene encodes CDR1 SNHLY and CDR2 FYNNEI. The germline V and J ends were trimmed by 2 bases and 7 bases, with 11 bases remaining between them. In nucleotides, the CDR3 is TGTGCCAGCAGTGAAATGAAGGAGTTTGAAGCTTTCTTT. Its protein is CASSEMKEFEAFF.

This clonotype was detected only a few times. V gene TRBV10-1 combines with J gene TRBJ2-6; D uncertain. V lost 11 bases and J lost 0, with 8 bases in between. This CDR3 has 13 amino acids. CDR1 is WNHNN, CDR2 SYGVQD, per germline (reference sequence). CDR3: CAGAGSGANVLTF. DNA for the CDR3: TGCGCCGGAGCCGGCTCTGGGGCCAACGTCCTGACTTTC.

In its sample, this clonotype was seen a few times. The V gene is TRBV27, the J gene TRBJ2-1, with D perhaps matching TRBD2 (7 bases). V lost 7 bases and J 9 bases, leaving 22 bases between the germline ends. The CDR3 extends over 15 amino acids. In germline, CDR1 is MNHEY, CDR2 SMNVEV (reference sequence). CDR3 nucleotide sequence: TGTGCCAGCACCCATAACAAGGGGGGGACGGGTGAGCAGTTCTTC. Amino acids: CASTHNKGGTGEQFF.

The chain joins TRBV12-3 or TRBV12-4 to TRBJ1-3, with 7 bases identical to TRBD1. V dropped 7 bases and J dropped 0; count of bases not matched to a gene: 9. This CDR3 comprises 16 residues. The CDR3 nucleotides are TGTGCCAGCACCCGGGACAGAGGAGTCTCTGGAAACACCATATATTTT. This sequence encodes CASTRDRGVSGNTIYF.

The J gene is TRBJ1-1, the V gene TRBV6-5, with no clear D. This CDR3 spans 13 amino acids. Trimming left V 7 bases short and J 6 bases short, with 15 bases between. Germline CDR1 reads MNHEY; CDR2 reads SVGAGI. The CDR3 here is CASNTRADAEAFF. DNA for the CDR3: TGTGCCAGCAACACGAGGGCGGACGCTGAAGCTTTCTTT.

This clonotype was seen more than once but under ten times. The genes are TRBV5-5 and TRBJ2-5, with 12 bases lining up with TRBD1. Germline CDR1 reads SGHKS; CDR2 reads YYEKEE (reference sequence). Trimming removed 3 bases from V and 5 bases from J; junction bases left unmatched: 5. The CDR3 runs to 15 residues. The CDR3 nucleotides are TGTGCCAGCAGCTGGCCCGGGACAGGGGGCGAGACCCAGTACTTC. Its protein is CASSWPGTGGETQYF.

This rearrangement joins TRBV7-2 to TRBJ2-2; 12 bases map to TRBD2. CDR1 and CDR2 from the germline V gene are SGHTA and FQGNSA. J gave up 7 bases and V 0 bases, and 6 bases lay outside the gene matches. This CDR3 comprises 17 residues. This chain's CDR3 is CASSLAPLAGGLGELFF. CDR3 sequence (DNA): TGTGCCAGCAGCTTAGCCCCTCTAGCGGGGGGGCTCGGGGAGCTGTTTTTT. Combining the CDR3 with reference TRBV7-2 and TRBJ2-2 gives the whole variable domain GAGVSQSPSNKVTEKGKDVELRCDPISGHTALYWYRQSLGQGLEFLIYFQGNSAPDKSGLPSDRFSAERTGGSVSTLTIQRTQQEDSAVYLCASSLAPLAGGLGELFFGEGSRLTVL.